This TCR beta chain is drawn from a study of cytomegalovirus exposure and HLA in healthy donors. The PCR had 60 Vbeta and 13 Jbeta primers. The table came from immunoSEQ multiplex PCR; TCRdb's copy has only in-frame clones and leaves some out. The sample lists 110,000 to 150,000 clones, roughly 79% occurring once. The germline V gene has CDR1 SGHKS and CDR2 YYEKEE (reference sequence). V gave up 4 bases and J gave up 4 bases; unmatched junction bases: 14. The CDR3 extends over 16 amino acids. The specimen was PBMCs. The sequence was obtained from a woman under 40 in good health and CMV-seronegative. The rearrangement links TRBV5-5 to TRBJ2-7; the match to TRBD1 covers 7 bases. CDR3 DNA: TGTGCCAGCAGCCTGGGACAGCCAACCTCAGTGTACGAGCAGTACTTC. Translation: CASSLGQPTSVYEQYF.